One and the same sample provided the 19 T cell receptor beta chains below, sequenced in a study of blood T cell repertoires in COVID-19. The table came from immunoSEQ multiplex PCR; TCRdb's copy has only in-frame clones and leaves some out. The sample has 70,000 to 95,000 clones, 70% to 80% seen once. Sequenced input: peripheral blood. Every receptor here comes from a human donor in a cohort sampled during active COVID-19.

The rearrangement joins TRBV2 to TRBJ1-6; D ambiguous. The CDR3 is 10 residues long. Germline values: CDR1 SNHLY, CDR2 FYNNEI. Between the trimmed V and J ends, which lost 6 bases and 14 bases, there was a span of 8 bases. The CDR3 protein is CASSRTSLHF. The CDR3 bases are TGTGCCAGCAGCCGTACATCCCTCCACTTT. Together with reference TRBV2 and TRBJ1-6, the CDR3 gives the full variable domain: EPEVTQTPSHQVTQMGQEVILRCVPISNHLYFYWYRQILGQKVEFLVSFYNNEISEKSEIFDDQFSVERPDGSNFTLKIRSTKLEDSAMYFCASSRTSLHFGNGTRLTVT.

This chain links TRBV9 with TRBJ2-3; no definite D call. Trimming took 0 bases from V and 0 from J, leaving 8 bases between them. This CDR3 has 15 amino acids. The germline V gene encodes CDR1 SGDLS and CDR2 YYNGEE. CDR3 in amino acids: CASSVDLPSTDTQYF. The CDR3 coding sequence is TGTGCCAGCAGCGTAGACTTACCCAGCACAGATACGCAGTATTTT.

Only a few counts were recorded for this clone. The chain links TRBV4-2 to TRBJ2-1; TRBD2 aligns across 10 bases. Germline V gene data show CDR1 as LGHNA and CDR2 as YNFKEQ. V shed 5 bases and J 7 bases; nucleotides not matched to a gene: 8. This CDR3 is 15 amino acids long. This chain's CDR3 is CASSFSGGVTNEQFF. The CDR3 nucleotides are TGTGCCAGCAGCTTCAGCGGGGGGGTTACGAATGAGCAGTTCTTC.

The V and J genes are TRBV28 and TRBJ1-5; a weak D match, TRBD1 (5 bases). There are 14 residues in the CDR3. Trimming removed 3 bases from V and 7 bases from J, with 13 bases in between. Germline V lookup: CDR1 MDHEN, CDR2 SYDVKM. The CDR3 reads CASSFGGFGQPQHF. CDR3 sequence (DNA): TGTGCCAGCAGTTTCGGGGGATTTGGGCAGCCCCAGCATTTT.

The genes are TRBV11-2 and TRBJ2-5, with 12 bases identical to TRBD2. The trim removed 5 bases at V and 5 bases at J, leaving 9 bases unmatched. Germline lookup yields CDR1 SGHAT and CDR2 FQNNGV. This CDR3 comprises 16 residues. The CDR3 bases are TGTGCCAGCAGCACAGGCCGGACTAGCGGGGACGAGACCCAGTACTTC. Translating gives CASSTGRTSGDETQYF.

V usage is TRBV3-1 (or the pseudogene TRBV3-2) and J usage is TRBJ1-1, with a tentative D call TRBD1 (5 bases). Germline-derived CDR1 and CDR2 are LGHDT and YNNKEL (reference sequence). V lost 1 base and J lost 0, with 6 bases in between. The length of the CDR3 is 14 residues. The CDR3 sequence: CASSQGGVNTEAFF. CDR3 bases: TGTGCCAGCAGCCAAGGGGGGGTGAACACTGAAGCTTTCTTT.

The V and J genes are TRBV4-2 and TRBJ2-7; D gene unclear. Germline V gene lookup returns CDR1 LGHNA and CDR2 YNFKEQ. V lost 0 bases and J 4 bases, leaving 10 bases between the germline ends. The CDR3 has 14 amino acids. The chain's CDR3 is CASSQDLGRYEQYF. The CDR3 DNA reads as TGTGCCAGCAGCCAAGATCTTGGCAGATACGAGCAGTACTTC.

The chain couples TRBV19 to TRBJ2-2, with a weak D call TRBD1 (5 bases). Germline V gene data show CDR1 as LNHDA and CDR2 as SQIVND (reference sequence). Trimming shortened V by 6 bases and J by 0 bases, and 11 bases separated the two germline ends. The CDR3 loop spans 15 amino acids. CDR3 residues: CASRPDNANTGELFF. In nucleotides, the CDR3 is TGTGCCAGTAGACCGGACAACGCGAACACCGGGGAGCTGTTTTTT.

The genes are TRBV5-6 and TRBJ1-1; D gene uncertain. Looked up from germline, CDR1 is SGHDT and CDR2 is YYEEEE. This CDR3 contains 16 residues. V lost 4 bases, J lost 4 bases, and 20 bases lay in between. The CDR3 coding sequence is TGTGCCAGCAGCCCCGGGAAAAGGACCTTGGGCACTGAAGCTTTCTTT. Translation gives CASSPGKRTLGTEAFF.

The chain has TRBV19 and TRBJ2-1; possibly TRBD2 for D (6 bases). V shed 6 bases and J shed 5 bases, with 20 bases lying between them. Germline loops: CDR1 LNHDA, CDR2 SQIVND (reference sequence). The CDR3 totals 16 residues. CDR3 sequence (DNA): TGTGCCAGTAGGGTCCGGATGGGGGGAATGGACAATGAGCAGTTCTTC. Translating it yields CASRVRMGGMDNEQFF.

The chain employs TRBV5-1 and TRBJ2-5, with D possibly TRBD1 on 6 matching bases. Trimming removed 1 base from V and 6 bases from J, with 16 bases in between. Per germline, CDR1 SGHRS and CDR2 YFSETQ. The CDR3 contains 15 residues. The CDR3 DNA reads as TGCGCCAGCAGCTTGTTATATGGGGGCAGTCAGACCCAGTACTTC. Translation: CASSLLYGGSQTQYF.

The chain recombines TRBV27 with TRBJ1-5, with D tentatively TRBD1 (5 bases). The CDR3 length is 13 residues. The V end was cut by 6 bases, the J end by 3 bases, with 9 bases between. Germline loops: CDR1 MNHEY, CDR2 SMNVEV (reference sequence). The CDR3 DNA sequence: TGTGCCAGCAGAGGGGCTTACAATCAGCCCCAGCATTTT. This sequence encodes CASRGAYNQPQHF.

CDR3 sequence (DNA): TGCAGCGTTGTGTCCTCTGGAGTGGGCAATCAGCCCCAGCATTTT. Translating gives CSVVSSGVGNQPQHF. The genes are TRBV29-1 and TRBJ1-5; no clear D gene. Germline V CDR1 and CDR2: SQVTM, ANQGSEA. This CDR3 region has 15 residues. Trimming shortened V by 4 bases and J by 2 bases, and 15 bases separated the two germline ends.

This clone was observed a few times. V and J are TRBV6-5 and TRBJ1-3; the match to TRBD1 covers 8 bases. The CDR3 is 12 residues long. Germline assignment: CDR1 MNHEY and CDR2 SVGAGI. V dropped 9 bases and J dropped 8; count of bases not matched to a gene: 6. The CDR3 loop is CASWDRRHTIYF. In nucleotides, the CDR3 is TGTGCCAGTTGGGACAGGCGGCACACCATATATTTT.

The chain employs TRBV19 and TRBJ2-7, with TRBD1 as a possible D gene (6 bases). Trimming stripped 10 bases from V and 0 bases from J, with 16 bases between. Germline V lookup: CDR1 LNHDA, CDR2 SQIVND (reference sequence). The CDR3 has 14 residues. CDR3 amino acids: CATQGGRSSYEQYF. Here the CDR3 DNA reads TGTGCCACGCAAGGGGGAAGGAGCTCCTACGAGCAGTACTTC.

The chain recombines TRBV9 with TRBJ2-7; D perhaps matches TRBD1 (6 bases). V shed 2 bases and J shed 3 bases, with 18 bases lying between them. Germline assignment: CDR1 SGDLS and CDR2 YYNGEE. The CDR3 loop spans 16 amino acids. CDR3 in DNA: TGTGCCAGCAGCGTCGGGAATTTACAGGGTTACTACGAGCAGTACTTC. Translating it yields CASSVGNLQGYYEQYF.

The gene calls are TRBV28 and TRBJ2-1, with D perhaps TRBD2 (6 bases). V was clipped by 6 bases and J by 9 bases, with 18 bases between them. Germline V lookup: CDR1 MDHEN, CDR2 SYDVKM. This CDR3 comprises 14 residues. The CDR3 sequence is CASRSNGVGGEQFF. In DNA form, the CDR3 reads TGTGCCAGCAGGTCTAATGGTGTGGGAGGTGAGCAGTTCTTC.

The chain carries TRBV7-6 and TRBJ1-5, with 8 bases fitting TRBD1. Germline V gives CDR1 SGHVS, CDR2 FNYEAQ. This CDR3 contains 15 residues. The ends lost 5 bases at V and 5 bases at J; junction bases unmatched: 8. CDR3 sequence (DNA): TGTGCCAGCAGCCCCGAGCCAGGGGGCGATCAGCCCCAGCATTTT. Its translation is CASSPEPGGDQPQHF.

Turning to this clone: The same CDR3 can be traced to other DNA sequences in this sample. The V and J genes are TRBV2 and TRBJ1-3, with TRBD1 as a possible D gene (6 bases). Germline V gene data show CDR1 as SNHLY and CDR2 as FYNNEI. There are 14 residues in the CDR3. The ends were cut back, 2 bases at V and 4 bases at J, with 9 bases in the middle. This CDR3 reads CASSERTVGNTIYF. CDR3 coding DNA: TGTGCCAGCAGTGAACGGACAGTGGGAAACACCATATATTTT.